This T cell receptor beta chain was identified in a study of long-term antiretroviral therapy in people with HIV (dated by TCRdb to 2022 to 2024). General notes on the study: The earliest samples were collected about a decade before the 2015 WHO recommendation for immediate ART, when ART was typically delayed until CD4 counts fell. Whether ART initiation and durable HIV suppression were associated with changes in peripheral blood TRB repertoire composition and diversity was tested in a retrospective serial study. From some 30 adults with confirmed HIV infection, the cohort provided 150 to 200 cryopreserved PBMC samples, gathered serially across a mean of approximately six years (range 1-12). Among the 30 or so participants with HIV, over nine were female. No cross-contamination during QIAcube processing was seen in test extractions of a monoclonal T-cell line run alongside a few dozen polyclonal samples. The full study reports these points: No data were available on ART adherence, viral resistance or therapy changes, limiting inferences about post-ART repertoire changes. Unsorted PBMC were profiled instead of sorted CD4+ and CD8+ T cells because pre-ART samples had limited cell numbers. Since PBMC availability was limited, sequencing covered only the TCR beta chain, with no alpha chain pairing. Expanded TRB clones identified before ART initiation dominated the repertoire at all time points, although this dominance fluctuated and declined in many PLHIV after ART. The samples were dated from about 2004 to 2017, and the ART regimens that were used may be less effective than current ART regimens. Narrower CDR3 length ranges were observed in HIV repertoires than in controls, and an antigen-experienced repertoire with only a slight naive shift after ART was suggested by the network structure. Starting ART was linked to a significant rise in TRB diversity, yet even with long-term ART the diversity remained significantly lower than in transplant donor controls.

Inclusion was restricted to participants for whom at least one PBMC sample before ART initiation and at least two post-ART samples were available. All participants with HIV were treated in the United States of America. Before DNA extraction, cryopreserved samples containing 1-10 million PBMC were thawed and washed. At the time of the earliest PBMC sample, participants with HIV were aged between about 20 and 55 years. Each participant contributed PBMC samples from 1-4 timepoints before ART initiation and 2-8 timepoints after ART initiation, with a median of 7 samples. For every participant, serial HIV viral load, CD4+ T-cell count, ART history and demographic data were obtained. Genomic DNA was extracted from unsorted PBMC with a Qiagen kit on a QIAcube, processed in batches of 12 samples. As regards this clone: Its antigen specificity is not known. No much larger clonotype is one base removed from it; base qualities were not supplied.

Sequencing of the TRB variable region was done with the immunoSEQ hsTCRB v3.0 assay at survey level resolution. TRB sequencing targeted a depth of 40,000-50,000 T-cell genomes per sample. An Illumina MiSeq with a v3 150-cycle kit was used to sequence the pooled TRB libraries. Turning to the authors' computational methods: Repertoire analysis ran in R within a reproducible Nextflow workflow covering QC, data transformation and analysis. LymphoSeq2, an R package for AIRR-Seq data exploration, was used to implement custom analyses. A handful of samples yielding fewer than 5000 total TRB sequences were excluded, leaving more than 150 analyzed HIV repertoires. Among the roughly 190 retained HIV repertoires, about 57 were collected before ART initiation and fewer than 150 were collected after ART initiation. Repertoires were downsampled to 5000 TRB nucleotide sequences, with summary statistics averaged over 100 downsampling iterations. Only TRB sequences with CDR3 regions of at least seven amino acids were retained for analysis. Two measures captured diversity: a Shannon entropy-derived clonality score and the Gini coefficient. Repertoire networks linked the top 5000 CDR3 amino acid sequences whenever two sequences differed by an edit distance of one. GLIPH2 predicted antigen specificity groups and MHC restriction for TRB CDR3 amino acid sequences. CDR3 amino acid sequences were matched against VDJdb and McPAS-TCR to flag known CMV, EBV, HIV or tissue antigen associations. Pre-ART, post-ART and control groups were compared with Wilcoxon signed-rank tests and Holm-Bonferroni correction. TCRdb limited this immuneACCESS table to in-frame rearrangements with V and J called. A share of clones is missing; checked studies link under half to unresolved V genes, and the rest is unexplained. V and J calls plus clone size are reproduced from that table; the DNA served to infer D and trimming. Across this sample there are 30,000 to 35,000 clones, with around 78% seen only once. The top ten hold under 8.5% of the sample.

The cysteine opens and the phenylalanine closes a CDR3 of 15 amino acids. The retained sequence is limited to the CDR3, 45 bases, with the frame set at the first base. Relative to germline, V is missing 4 bases and J is missing 4 bases, with 3 bases of the junction outside any gene match. CDR1 is given as SGDLS and CDR2 as YYNGEE, both from the germline V gene. This chain joins TRBV9 to TRBJ2-1, and TRBD2 matches 12 of the central bases. The TCR was taken from a woman aged 45-65 years with HIV. Specimen: unsorted PBMCs, collected 3.1 years after starting antiretroviral therapy. The bases read TGTGCCAGCAGCCCAGGACTAGCGGGGTACAATGAGCAGTTCTTC. The resulting protein is CASSPGLAGYNEQFF.